The 23 T cell receptor beta chains listed next were all sequenced from one sample in a study of cytomegalovirus exposure and HLA in healthy donors. The PCR ran on 60 Vbeta and 13 Jbeta primers. Data came from immunoSEQ multiplex PCR; TCRdb stores just in-frame clones and leaves some out. The data contain about 120,000 clones, just under 75% of them singletons. Sample: PBMCs. Every receptor here comes from a human donor in good health.

This clone occurred a few times. The J gene is TRBJ1-1, the V gene TRBV19, with a tentative D call TRBD1 (6 bases). This CDR3 spans 13 amino acids. The germline gives CDR1 LNHDA, CDR2 SQIVND (reference sequence). V lost 8 bases and J lost 1, with 11 bases in between. In nucleotides, the CDR3 is TGTGCCAGTGACCGGGGACAGAACACTGAAGCTTTCTTT. It codes for CASDRGQNTEAFF.

The V gene is TRBV19, the J gene TRBJ2-5; TRBD1 might be the D (6 bases). Germline values: CDR1 LNHDA, CDR2 SQIVND (reference sequence). The CDR3 has 15 amino acids. V was pared by 1 base and J by 4 bases, with 13 bases between. This CDR3 is CASSIASGQTETQYF. CDR3 in DNA: TGTGCCAGTAGTATAGCTTCCGGACAGACAGAGACCCAGTACTTC.

The V call is TRBV2, the J call TRBJ2-7; D unresolved. From germline, CDR1 is SNHLY and CDR2 FYNNEI. The germline V and J ends were trimmed by 3 bases and 1 base, with 7 bases remaining between them. The CDR3 consists of 13 residues. The CDR3 reads CASSDYASYEQYF. DNA for the CDR3: TGTGCCAGCAGTGATTATGCGTCCTACGAGCAGTACTTC.

In DNA, the CDR3 is TGTGCCAGCACCACACTAATAGGGGCAGATACGCAGTATTTT. Translating it yields CASTTLIGADTQYF. The V call is TRBV11-2, the J call TRBJ2-3, with D tentatively TRBD1 (5 bases). The CDR3 runs 14 residues. V was cut by 7 bases and J by 4 bases, with 15 bases left in between. CDR1 SGHAT and CDR2 FQNNGV come from the germline V gene.

The chain carries TRBV5-6 and TRBJ1-5, with D perhaps TRBD1 (5 bases). The V gene's germline CDR1 is SGHDT and CDR2 YYEEEE. V lost 4 bases to trimming and J lost 4 bases, with 9 bases between them. This CDR3 comprises 13 residues. This CDR3 is CASSRRGNQPQHF. The CDR3 bases are TGTGCCAGCAGCCGCCGGGGGAATCAGCCCCAGCATTTT.

The genes are TRBV4-3 and TRBJ2-7; maybe TRBD2 (6 bases). V shed 1 base and J shed 3 bases, with 10 bases lying between them. Germline CDR1 and CDR2: LGHNA and YSLEER. This CDR3 spans 14 amino acids. CDR3: CASSQGLGSYEQYF. The CDR3 DNA reads TGCGCCAGCAGCCAAGGTCTCGGGAGCTACGAGCAGTACTTC.

This clone was seen just once. The chain combines TRBV7-9 with TRBJ2-7; D is ambiguous. Trimming left V 5 bases short and J 3 bases short, with 8 bases between. This CDR3 comprises 12 residues. Germline CDR1 and CDR2: SEHNR and FQNEAQ (reference sequence). The CDR3 here is CASSAGVYEQYF. CDR3 coding DNA: TGTGCCAGCAGCGCCGGAGTCTACGAGCAGTACTTC.

This chain joins TRBV6-5 and TRBJ2-2; 7 bases align to TRBD1. Germline assignment: CDR1 MNHEY and CDR2 SVGAGI. The length of the CDR3 is 12 residues. The junction had 0 bases not matched to a gene; V was cut back by 6 bases and J by 5 bases. DNA of the CDR3: TGTGCCAGCAGGACAGGGACCGGGGAGCTGTTTTTT. Protein: CASRTGTGELFF.

The chain is built from TRBV27 and TRBJ1-1; D is undetermined. CDR3 length: 14 residues. CDR1 and CDR2 from the germline V gene are MNHEY and SMNVEV (reference sequence). V was cut by 4 bases and J by 0 bases, with 9 bases left in between. The DNA for the CDR3 is TGTGCCAGCAGTTCACAGAAACTGAACACTGAAGCTTTCTTT. Amino acid sequence: CASSSQKLNTEAFF.

The rearrangement uses TRBV30 and TRBJ1-5, with TRBD1 matching over 8 bases. There are 13 residues in the CDR3. Germline CDR1 is GTSNPN and CDR2 is SVGIG (reference sequence). V lost 5 bases, J lost 7 bases, and 7 bases stayed unmatched. CDR3 bases: TGTGCCTGGTCGACAGGGGAGTGGCAGCCCCAGCATTTT. Translating it yields CAWSTGEWQPQHF.

V is TRBV4-1 and J is TRBJ1-5, with 7 bases aligning to TRBD1. Germline V gene sequence: CDR1 MGHRA, CDR2 YSYEKL. The junction had 4 bases not matched to a gene; V was cut back by 1 base and J by 1 base. This CDR3 region has 16 residues. Here the CDR3 DNA reads TGCGCCAGCAGCCAAGGGGACAGCAGAAGCAATCAGCCCCAGCATTTT. Translation: CASSQGDSRSNQPQHF.

This chain connects TRBV29-1 to TRBJ1-5; 8 bases agree with TRBD1. The germline CDR1 and CDR2 sequences are SQVTM and ANQGSEA. The CDR3 has 13 residues. J lost 3 bases, V lost 5 bases, and 3 bases had no gene match. The CDR3 sequence is CSVRTGINQPQHF. CDR3 DNA sequence: TGCAGCGTTAGGACAGGGATCAATCAGCCCCAGCATTTT.

The rearrangement uses TRBV5-4 and TRBJ2-3; 10 nucleotides line up with TRBD2. J lost 3 bases, V lost 0 bases, and 7 bases had no gene match. The CDR3 loop spans 17 amino acids. Germline-derived CDR1 and CDR2 are SGHNT and YYREEE (reference sequence). The CDR3 spells CASSLEGLALVTDTQYF. CDR3 in DNA: TGTGCCAGCAGCTTGGAGGGACTAGCGTTGGTAACAGATACGCAGTATTTT. Full variable domain (missing parts from reference TRBV5-4 and TRBJ2-3): ETGVTQSPTHLIKTRGQQVTLRCSSQSGHNTVSWYQQALGQGPQFIFQYYREEENGRGNFPPRFSGLQFPNYSSELNVNALELDDSALYLCASSLEGLALVTDTQYFGPGTRLTVL.

The rearrangement joins TRBV29-1 to TRBJ2-3; possible D gene TRBD1, 6 bases. CDR3 length: 12 amino acids. The germline V gene has CDR1 SQVTM and CDR2 ANQGSEA. V dropped 4 bases and J dropped 4 bases, with 9 bases sitting between them. The CDR3 loop is CSVVQGSDTQYF. CDR3 bases: TGCAGCGTTGTTCAGGGGTCAGATACGCAGTATTTT.

The V and J genes are TRBV5-1 and TRBJ2-3; weak D call: TRBD2 (6 bases). V dropped 4 bases and J dropped 0 bases, with 12 bases sitting between them. The germline CDR1 and CDR2 sequences are SGHRS and YFSETQ. The CDR3 is 15 amino acids. The CDR3 nucleotides read TGCGCCAGCAGCCCGGGGACTCTTAGCACAGATACGCAGTATTTT. Its translation: CASSPGTLSTDTQYF.

The chain couples TRBV19 to TRBJ2-2; D may be TRBD1 (5 bases). In germline, CDR1 is LNHDA, CDR2 SQIVND (reference sequence). Trimming cost V 8 bases and J 1 base, with 11 bases left between them. This CDR3 has 14 amino acids. CDR3 DNA sequence: TGTGCCAGTCAGGGTACGATGAACACCGGGGAGCTGTTTTTT. Translation: CASQGTMNTGELFF.

Only one count was recorded for this clone. The V gene is TRBV5-1, the J gene TRBJ2-3; 9 nucleotides agree with TRBD2. Germline CDR1 SGHRS, CDR2 YFSETQ. V lost 0 bases and J lost 7; bases outside the gene matches: 9. The CDR3 has 16 amino acids. In nucleotides, the CDR3 is TGCGCCAGCAGCTTGGACCCTAGCGGGGCTGCTAATACGCAGTATTTT. This translates into CASSLDPSGAANTQYF.

This clone was seen a few times. V gene TRBV2 combines with J gene TRBJ1-2, with D perhaps TRBD1 (5 bases). The CDR3 is 12 residues long. Germline assignment: CDR1 SNHLY and CDR2 FYNNEI. Trimming shortened V by 3 bases and J by 4 bases, and 6 bases separated the two germline ends. This CDR3 reads CASSDRAYGYTF. As DNA, the CDR3 is TGTGCCAGCAGTGACAGGGCCTATGGCTACACCTTC.

On this clone: Other DNA sequences in this specimen translate into the identical CDR3. The chain couples TRBV10-3 to TRBJ2-7; TRBD1 agrees at 9 bases. J gave up 2 bases and V 0 bases, and 2 bases lay outside the gene matches. This CDR3 comprises 15 residues. Germline V gene data show CDR1 as ENHRY and CDR2 as SYGVKD. CDR3 in DNA: TGTGCCATCAGTGAGTCCCGGGACAGGGCCTACGAGCAGTACTTC. Translated: CAISESRDRAYEQYF.

The chain links TRBV28 to TRBJ2-3; no definite D call. The V end lost 4 bases, the J end lost 4 bases, and 9 bases lay between the germline ends. The CDR3 has 13 amino acids. In germline, CDR1 is MDHEN, CDR2 SYDVKM. The DNA for the CDR3 is TGTGCCAGCAGTTCAACTCGTCCAGATACGCAGTATTTT. This sequence encodes CASSSTRPDTQYF. Together with reference TRBV28 and TRBJ2-3, the CDR3 gives the full variable domain: DVKVTQSSRYLVKRTGEKVFLECVQDMDHENMFWYRQDPGLGLRLIYFSYDVKMKEKGDIPEGYSVSREKKERFSLILESASTNQTSMYLCASSSTRPDTQYFGPGTRLTVL.

This clone was seen at least ten times. The chain links TRBV19 to TRBJ1-1; 8 nucleotides match TRBD1. This CDR3 contains 15 residues. The ends lost 5 bases at V and 5 bases at J; junction bases unmatched: 10. Germline-derived CDR1 and CDR2 are LNHDA and SQIVND (reference sequence). This CDR3 is CASSEPGGAGTEAFF. DNA of the CDR3: TGTGCCAGTAGTGAACCAGGGGGCGCGGGGACTGAAGCTTTCTTT.

The CDR3 protein is CASSPRPTYNTGELFF. The CDR3 DNA reads as TGTGCCAGCAGCCCCCGCCCCACATATAACACCGGGGAGCTGTTTTTT. The J gene is TRBJ2-2, the V gene TRBV7-8; D is unresolved. Germline V CDR1 and CDR2: SGHVS, FQNEAQ. This CDR3 has 16 amino acids. Trimming removed 5 bases at V and 2 bases at J, with 15 bases between. The variable domain in full, completed from reference TRBV7-8 and TRBJ2-2, reads GAGVSQSPRYKVAKRGQDVALRCDPISGHVSLFWYQQALGQGPEFLTYFQNEAQLDKSGLPSDRFFAERPEGSVSTLKIQRTQQEDSAVYLCASSPRPTYNTGELFFGEGSRLTVL.

The rearrangement joins TRBV5-8 to TRBJ2-2; TRBD1 matches 9 bases. Trimming took 1 base from V and 3 from J; bases not matched to a gene: 7. Germline CDR1 SGHTS, CDR2 YDEGEE. The CDR3 extends over 17 amino acids. The CDR3 DNA reads as TGTGCCAGCAGCTTGTGGGACAGGGCCCTGGACACCGGGGAGCTGTTTTTT. It specifies CASSLWDRALDTGELFF.